A single sample gave rise to the 15 T cell receptor beta chains below, sequenced in a study of T cell responses to AZD1222 COVID-19 vaccine. Assay used: immunoSEQ multiplex PCR; TCRdb lists only in-frame clones, some missing. The repertoire holds about 160,000 clones, with about nine tenths as singletons. Sequenced material: peripheral blood, taken on day 0 of AZD1222 vaccination. The receptors were sampled from an adult in good health.

V and J are TRBV27 and TRBJ2-1; D gene unclear. The germline V and J ends were trimmed by 3 bases and 4 bases, with 13 bases remaining between them. This CDR3 is 15 amino acids long. The V gene's germline CDR1 is MNHEY and CDR2 SMNVEV (reference sequence). The CDR3 sequence: CASSLGPIQYNEQFF. The CDR3 DNA sequence: TGTGCCAGCAGTTTGGGTCCTATCCAGTACAATGAGCAGTTCTTC.

Only one count was recorded for this clone. The V and J genes are TRBV19 and TRBJ2-1; 8 positions match TRBD2. The germline V gene has CDR1 LNHDA and CDR2 SQIVND (reference sequence). The J segment lost 3 bases and the V segment lost 5 bases, leaving 9 bases of the junction unmatched. This CDR3 has 16 residues. In DNA, the CDR3 is TGTGCCAGTAGTGATCGGGGGAGCGGGGGCTACAATGAGCAGTTCTTC. This translates into CASSDRGSGGYNEQFF.

The V gene is TRBV6-4, the J gene TRBJ2-3, with a possible D match to TRBD2 (6 bases). Trimming took off 0 bases at V and 11 bases at J, with 18 bases between the two ends. The CDR3 contains 15 residues. Germline-derived CDR1 and CDR2 are MRHNA and SNTAGT. CDR3 coding DNA: TGTGCCAGCAGTGACTCTGAGGTCCCAGCCGGGGGGCAGTATTTT. Translating it yields CASSDSEVPAGGQYF.

V usage is TRBV10-3 and J usage is TRBJ1-2; TRBD1 is a possible D gene (5 bases). Germline V gene sequence: CDR1 ENHRY, CDR2 SYGVKD. The germline V and J ends were trimmed by 2 bases and 4 bases, with 20 bases remaining between them. The length of the CDR3 is 17 residues. This CDR3 reads CAISEAPGTELLYGYTF. In DNA, the CDR3 is TGTGCCATCAGTGAGGCACCCGGGACGGAGCTGCTCTATGGCTACACCTTC.

There are a few counts of this clone. This chain uses TRBV25-1 with TRBJ1-6; 7 bases fit TRBD1. Germline trimming cut 2 bases from V and 4 bases from J; bases unmatched to any gene: 2. The CDR3 is made up of 15 amino acids. Germline values: CDR1 MGHDK, CDR2 SYGVNS. The DNA for the CDR3 is TGTGCCAGCAGTGAAGCCAGGGGGTATAATTCACCCCTCCACTTT. Translation: CASSEARGYNSPLHF.

The rearrangement joins TRBV9 to TRBJ2-3; D unresolved. Trimming removed 0 bases from V and 0 bases from J, with 5 bases in between. CDR1 SGDLS and CDR2 YYNGEE come from the germline V gene. CDR3 size: 14 residues. The CDR3 coding sequence is TGTGCCAGCAGCGTAGCGGTTAGCACAGATACGCAGTATTTT. Its translation is CASSVAVSTDTQYF. Full variable domain (rest looked up from reference TRBV9 and TRBJ2-3): DSGVTQTPKHLITATGQRVTLRCSPRSGDLSVYWYQQSLDQGLQFLIQYYNGEERAKGNILERFSAQQFPDLHSELNLSSLELGDSALYFCASSVAVSTDTQYFGPGTRLTVL.

A single count supports this clone. The J gene is TRBJ1-2, the V gene TRBV5-1; D is uncertain. Looked up from germline, CDR1 is SGHRS and CDR2 is YFSETQ. This CDR3 spans 12 amino acids. Trimming took off 2 bases at V and 4 bases at J, with 6 bases between the two ends. The CDR3 sequence is CASSFTAYGYTF. The CDR3 DNA follows: TGCGCCAGCAGCTTTACAGCCTATGGCTACACCTTC. Looking up the rest from reference TRBV5-1 and TRBJ1-2 gives the full variable domain: KAGVTQTPRYLIKTRGQQVTLSCSPISGHRSVSWYQQTPGQGLQFLFEYFSETQRNKGNFPGRFSGRQFSNSRSEMNVSTLELGDSALYLCASSFTAYGYTFGSGTRLTVV.

This clone was recorded only once. This sample also contains other DNA sequences that code for the same CDR3. The V gene is TRBV5-4, the J gene TRBJ1-1; D call uncertain. This CDR3 is 14 amino acids long. V was clipped by 0 bases and J by 0 bases, with 6 bases between them. Germline CDR1 is SGHNT and CDR2 is YYREEE (reference sequence). Written as DNA, the CDR3 is TGTGCCAGCAGCTTGGACCGACTGAACACTGAAGCTTTCTTT. Translation gives CASSLDRLNTEAFF. Variable domain in full (rest from reference TRBV5-4 and TRBJ1-1): ETGVTQSPTHLIKTRGQQVTLRCSSQSGHNTVSWYQQALGQGPQFIFQYYREEENGRGNFPPRFSGLQFPNYSSELNVNALELDDSALYLCASSLDRLNTEAFFGQGTRLTVV.

CDR3 sequence (DNA): TGCGCCAGCAGCCAAGATGGACCGGGACAGGGGTACCAAGAGACCCAGTACTTC. It codes for CASSQDGPGQGYQETQYF. The genes are TRBV4-3 and TRBJ2-5, with TRBD1 identical over 10 bases. Germline V gene data show CDR1 as LGHNA and CDR2 as YSLEER. This CDR3 is 18 amino acids long. Germline trimming cut 0 bases from V and 0 bases from J; bases unmatched to any gene: 7.

V usage is TRBV27 and J usage is TRBJ1-2; 10 bases line up with TRBD1. The germline V gene has CDR1 MNHEY and CDR2 SMNVEV (reference sequence). The CDR3 extends over 18 amino acids. After removal of 6 bases from V and 4 bases from J, the junction contained 17 bases not matched to a gene. Here the CDR3 DNA reads TGTGCCAGCAGCCATTCGAGGGACAGGGGCTTGAGGATCTATGGCTACACCTTC. Protein sequence: CASSHSRDRGLRIYGYTF.

This chain links TRBV5-1 with TRBJ2-7; TRBD2 might be the D (7 bases). Trimming removed 4 bases from V and 4 bases from J, with 15 bases in between. The CDR3 covers 14 residues. Germline V gene lookup returns CDR1 SGHRS and CDR2 YFSETQ. The CDR3 DNA sequence: TGCGCCAGCAGCCCCAGAGGGGGGGGATACGAGCAGTACTTC. This encodes CASSPRGGGYEQYF.

The J gene is TRBJ2-7, the V gene TRBV18; weak D call: TRBD2 (5 bases). V was clipped by 3 bases and J by 6 bases, with 15 bases between them. Germline values: CDR1 KGHSH, CDR2 LQKENI. There are 14 residues in the CDR3. The CDR3 is CASSPSAGAGEQYF. CDR3 bases: TGTGCCAGCTCACCCTCCGCAGGTGCGGGCGAGCAGTACTTC.

This clone was recorded a few times. Here the CDR3 reads CASSHTGTGEQYF. Written as DNA, the CDR3 is TGCGCCAGCAGCCATACCGGGACAGGGGAGCAGTACTTC. The chain has TRBV4-1 and TRBJ2-7; 9 bases agree with TRBD1. The CDR3 extends over 13 amino acids. In germline, CDR1 is MGHRA, CDR2 YSYEKL. The V gene end was trimmed by 3 bases and the J gene end by 7 bases; junction bases not matched to a gene: 4.

The rearrangement uses TRBV19 and TRBJ2-1; the D is unclear. Trimming shortened V by 5 bases and J by 0 bases, and 11 bases separated the two germline ends. The CDR3 is 15 amino acids. Germline V gene lookup returns CDR1 LNHDA and CDR2 SQIVND (reference sequence). CDR3 DNA: TGTGCCAGTAGTCCTCAATTGGACTCCTACAATGAGCAGTTCTTC. Amino acid sequence: CASSPQLDSYNEQFF.

The rearrangement uses TRBV27 and TRBJ1-1; D gene ambiguous. Trimming left V 8 bases short and J 1 base short, with 14 bases between. Per germline, CDR1 MNHEY and CDR2 SMNVEV (reference sequence). CDR3 length equals 14 residues. The CDR3 is CASSHPQRNTEAFF. As DNA, the CDR3 is TGTGCCAGCTCCCATCCACAGAGGAACACTGAAGCTTTCTTT.